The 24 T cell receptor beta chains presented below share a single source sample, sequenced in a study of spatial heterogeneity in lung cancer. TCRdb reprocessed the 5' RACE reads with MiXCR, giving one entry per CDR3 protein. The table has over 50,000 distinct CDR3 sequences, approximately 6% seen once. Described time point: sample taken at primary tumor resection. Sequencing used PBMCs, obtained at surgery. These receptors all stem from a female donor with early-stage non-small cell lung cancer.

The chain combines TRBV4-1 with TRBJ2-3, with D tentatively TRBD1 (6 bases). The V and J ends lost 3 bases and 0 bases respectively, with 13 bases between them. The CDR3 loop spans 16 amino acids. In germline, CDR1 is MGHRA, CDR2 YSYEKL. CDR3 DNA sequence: TGCGCCAGCAGCCAGGGAGACAGGAGAAGCACAGATACGCAGTATTTT. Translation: CASSQGDRRSTDTQYF.

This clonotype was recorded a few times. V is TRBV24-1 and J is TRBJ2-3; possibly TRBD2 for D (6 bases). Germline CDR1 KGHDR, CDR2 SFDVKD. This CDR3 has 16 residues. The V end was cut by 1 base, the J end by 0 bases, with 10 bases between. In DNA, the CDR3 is TGTGCCACCAGTGATTTTGGGAGCGGGAGCACAGATACGCAGTATTTT. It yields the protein CATSDFGSGSTDTQYF.

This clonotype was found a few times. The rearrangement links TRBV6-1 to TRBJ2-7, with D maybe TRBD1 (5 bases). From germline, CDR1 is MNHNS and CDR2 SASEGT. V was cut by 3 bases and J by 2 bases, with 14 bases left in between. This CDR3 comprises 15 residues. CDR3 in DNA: TGTGCCAGCAGTGACCTGGACAAAAGGGCCTACGAGCAGTACTTC. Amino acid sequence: CASSDLDKRAYEQYF.

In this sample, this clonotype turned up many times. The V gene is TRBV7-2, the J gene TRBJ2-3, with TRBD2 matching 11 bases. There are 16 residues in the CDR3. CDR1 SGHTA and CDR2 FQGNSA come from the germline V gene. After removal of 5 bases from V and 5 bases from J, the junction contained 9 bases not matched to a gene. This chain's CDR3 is CASSRNSGRAGDTQYF. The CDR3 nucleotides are TGTGCCAGCAGCCGCAATAGCGGGAGGGCAGGAGATACGCAGTATTTT. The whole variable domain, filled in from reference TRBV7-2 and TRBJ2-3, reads GAGVSQSPSNKVTEKGKDVELRCDPISGHTALYWYRQSLGQGLEFLIYFQGNSAPDKSGLPSDRFSAERTGGSVSTLTIQRTQQEDSAVYLCASSRNSGRAGDTQYFGPGTRLTVL.

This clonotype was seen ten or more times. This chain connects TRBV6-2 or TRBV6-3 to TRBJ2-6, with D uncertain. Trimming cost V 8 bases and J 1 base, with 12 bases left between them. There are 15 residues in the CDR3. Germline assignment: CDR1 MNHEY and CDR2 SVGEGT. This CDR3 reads CASGQALSGANVLTF. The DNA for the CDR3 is TGTGCCAGCGGGCAGGCCCTTTCTGGGGCCAACGTCCTGACTTTC.

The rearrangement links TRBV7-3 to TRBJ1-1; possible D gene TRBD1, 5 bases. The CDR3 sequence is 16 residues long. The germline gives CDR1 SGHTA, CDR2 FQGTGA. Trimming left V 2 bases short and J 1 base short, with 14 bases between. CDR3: CASSLVGGLQNTEAFF. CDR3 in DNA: TGTGCCAGCAGCTTAGTCGGGGGACTCCAGAACACTGAAGCTTTCTTT.

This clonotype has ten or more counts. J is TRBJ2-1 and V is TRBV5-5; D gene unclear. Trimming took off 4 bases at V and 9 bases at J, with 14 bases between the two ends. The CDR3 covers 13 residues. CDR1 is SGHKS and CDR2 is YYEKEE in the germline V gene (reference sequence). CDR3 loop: CASSNPHGVEQFF. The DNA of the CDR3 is TGTGCCAGCAGCAACCCCCACGGCGTTGAGCAGTTCTTC. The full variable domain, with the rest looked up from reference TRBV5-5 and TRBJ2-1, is DAGVTQSPTHLIKTRGQQVTLRCSPISGHKSVSWYQQVLGQGPQFIFQYYEKEERGRGNFPDRFSARQFPNYSSELNVNALLLGDSALYLCASSNPHGVEQFFGPGTRLTVL.

CDR3 protein: CATSEQGSSQPQHF. The CDR3 DNA sequence: TGTGCCACCAGTGAGCAGGGTTCAAGTCAGCCCCAGCATTTT. The rearrangement uses TRBV24-1 and TRBJ1-5; weak D call: TRBD1 (5 bases). V dropped 4 bases and J dropped 6 bases, with 12 bases sitting between them. From germline, CDR1 is KGHDR and CDR2 SFDVKD. The CDR3 spans 14 residues.

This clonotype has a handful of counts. As DNA, the CDR3 is TGTGCCAGCAGCTTTGGTGCGGACTACACCGGGGAGCTGTTTTTT. It encodes CASSFGADYTGELFF. The V call is TRBV7-3, the J call TRBJ2-2, with D tentatively TRBD2 (5 bases). This CDR3 is 15 amino acids long. Deletions cut 3 bases from V and 3 bases from J, with 11 bases between. Germline V gene sequence: CDR1 SGHTA, CDR2 FQGTGA.

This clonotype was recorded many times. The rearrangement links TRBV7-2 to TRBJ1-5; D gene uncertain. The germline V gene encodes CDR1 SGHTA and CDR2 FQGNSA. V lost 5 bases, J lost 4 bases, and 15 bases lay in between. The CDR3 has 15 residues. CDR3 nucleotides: TGTGCCAGCAGCGATATCCAGACACTTAATCAGCCCCAGCATTTT. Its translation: CASSDIQTLNQPQHF.

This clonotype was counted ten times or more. CDR3 loop: CATSDSVANYGYTF. The CDR3 coding sequence is TGTGCCACCAGTGATTCGGTCGCTAACTATGGCTACACCTTC. The rearrangement uses TRBV24-1 and TRBJ1-2, with D uncertain. The CDR3 is 14 residues long. Trimming shortened V by 2 bases and J by 0 bases, and 6 bases separated the two germline ends. Germline V gene data show CDR1 as KGHDR and CDR2 as SFDVKD.

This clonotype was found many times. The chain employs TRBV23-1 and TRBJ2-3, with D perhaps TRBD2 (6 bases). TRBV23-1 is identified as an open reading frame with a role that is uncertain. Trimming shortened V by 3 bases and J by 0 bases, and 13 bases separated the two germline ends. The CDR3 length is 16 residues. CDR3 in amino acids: CASSQTGEPSTDTQYF. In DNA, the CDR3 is TGCGCCAGCAGTCAGACGGGAGAGCCCAGCACAGATACGCAGTATTTT.

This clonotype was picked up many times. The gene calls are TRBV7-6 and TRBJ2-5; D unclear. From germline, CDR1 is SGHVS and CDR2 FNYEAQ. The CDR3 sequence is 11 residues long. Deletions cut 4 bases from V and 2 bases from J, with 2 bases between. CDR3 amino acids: CASSSQETQYF. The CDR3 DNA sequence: TGTGCCAGCAGCTCGCAAGAGACCCAGTACTTC. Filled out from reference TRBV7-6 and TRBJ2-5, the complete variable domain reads GAGVSQSPRYKVTKRGQDVALRCDPISGHVSLYWYRQALGQGPEFLTYFNYEAQQDKSGLPNDRFSAERPEGSISTLTIQRTEQRDSAMYRCASSSQETQYFGPGTRLLVL.

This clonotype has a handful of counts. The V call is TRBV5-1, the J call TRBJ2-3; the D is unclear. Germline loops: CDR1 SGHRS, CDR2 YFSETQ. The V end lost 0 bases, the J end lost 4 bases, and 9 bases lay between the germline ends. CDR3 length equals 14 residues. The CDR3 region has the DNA TGCGCCAGCAGCTTGGGGCCGGGTTCAGATACGCAGTATTTT. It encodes CASSLGPGSDTQYF.

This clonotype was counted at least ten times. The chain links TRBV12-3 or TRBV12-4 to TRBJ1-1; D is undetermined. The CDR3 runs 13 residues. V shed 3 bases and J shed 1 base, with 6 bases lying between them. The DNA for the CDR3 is TGTGCCAGCAGTTTCGGGGAGAACACTGAAGCTTTCTTT. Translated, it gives CASSFGENTEAFF.

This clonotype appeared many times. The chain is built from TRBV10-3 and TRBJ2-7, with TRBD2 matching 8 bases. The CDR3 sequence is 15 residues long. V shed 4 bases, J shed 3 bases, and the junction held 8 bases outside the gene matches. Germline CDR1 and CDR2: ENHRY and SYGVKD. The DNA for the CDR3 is TGTGCCATCAGTGCTATGGCGGGGGGCAGCTACGAGCAGTACGTC. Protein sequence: CAISAMAGGSYEQYV.

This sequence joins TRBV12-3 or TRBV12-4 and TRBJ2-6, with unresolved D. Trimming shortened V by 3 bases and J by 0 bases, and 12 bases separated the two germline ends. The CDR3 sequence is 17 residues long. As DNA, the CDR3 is TGTGCCAGCAGTTTTCGCTTAAAAATCTCTGGGGCCAACGTCCTGACTTTC. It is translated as CASSFRLKISGANVLTF.

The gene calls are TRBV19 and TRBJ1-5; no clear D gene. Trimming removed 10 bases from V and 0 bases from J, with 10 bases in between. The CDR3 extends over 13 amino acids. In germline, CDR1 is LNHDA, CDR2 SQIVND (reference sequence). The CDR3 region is CAIAAYSNQPQHF. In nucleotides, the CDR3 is TGTGCCATAGCAGCTTATAGCAATCAGCCCCAGCATTTT.

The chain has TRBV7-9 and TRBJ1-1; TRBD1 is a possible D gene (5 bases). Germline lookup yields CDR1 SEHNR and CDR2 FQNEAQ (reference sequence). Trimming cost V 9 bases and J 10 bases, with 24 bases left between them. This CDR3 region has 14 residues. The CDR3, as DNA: TGTGCCAGACCCCGGGCAGGGCAATCCTGGGTAGCTTTCTTT. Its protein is CARPRAGQSWVAFF.

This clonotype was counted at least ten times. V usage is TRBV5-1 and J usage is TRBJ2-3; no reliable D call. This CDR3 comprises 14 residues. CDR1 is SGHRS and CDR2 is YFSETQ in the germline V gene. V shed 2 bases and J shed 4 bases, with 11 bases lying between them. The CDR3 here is CASSLGQSADTQYF. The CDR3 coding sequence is TGCGCCAGCAGCTTAGGTCAGTCTGCAGATACGCAGTATTTT.

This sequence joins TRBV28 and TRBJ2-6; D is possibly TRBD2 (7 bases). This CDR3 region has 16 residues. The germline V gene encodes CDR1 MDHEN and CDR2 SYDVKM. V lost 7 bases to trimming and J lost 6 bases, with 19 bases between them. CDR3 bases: TGTGCCAGCACCCGTCGGGGGGCCGGGCAGGCCAACGTCCTGACTTTC. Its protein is CASTRRGAGQANVLTF.

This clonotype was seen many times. The CDR3 sequence is CASSVTTAKGSYTF. The CDR3 DNA follows: TGTGCCAGCAGCGTAACGACTGCCAAGGGGAGCTACACCTTC. The rearrangement uses TRBV9 and TRBJ1-2, with D perhaps TRBD1 (5 bases). The CDR3 spans 14 residues. V was shortened by 1 base and J by 9 bases, with 16 bases between the two germline ends. Germline lookup yields CDR1 SGDLS and CDR2 YYNGEE.

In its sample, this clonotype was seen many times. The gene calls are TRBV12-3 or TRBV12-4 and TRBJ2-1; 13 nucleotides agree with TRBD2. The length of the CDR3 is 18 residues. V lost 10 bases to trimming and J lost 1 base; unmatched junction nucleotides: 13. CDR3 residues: CAIRGVGTSGKSYNEQFF. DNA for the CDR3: TGTGCCATCCGAGGGGTCGGGACTAGCGGGAAGTCCTACAATGAGCAGTTCTTC.

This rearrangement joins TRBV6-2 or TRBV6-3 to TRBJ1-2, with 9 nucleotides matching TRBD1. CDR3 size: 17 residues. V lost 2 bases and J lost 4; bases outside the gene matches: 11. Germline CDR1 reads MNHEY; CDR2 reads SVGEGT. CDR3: CASSYPILDRGTYGYTF. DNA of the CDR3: TGTGCCAGCAGTTACCCAATCCTGGACAGGGGAACCTATGGCTACACCTTC.